These T cell receptor beta chains were read from a single sample in a study of Ad26.COV2.S vaccination and SARS-CoV-2 variants. TCRdb's table, derived via immunoSEQ multiplex PCR, lists solely in-frame clones and lacks some. Of hundreds of thousands of clones in the sample, around 88% were seen once. Sequencing was performed on peripheral blood, taken in a trial of Ad26.COV2.S vaccine versus placebo. The receptor source for this set is a person between 18 and 65 years old who received the Ad26.COV2.S COVID-19 vaccine or a placebo. CDR3s include the opening cysteine and the closing phenylalanine or tryptophan. The order of the fields is CDR3 length, D gene, V gene, clone size, J gene, CDR3 protein, CDR3 DNA. D genes are given only for firm matches. Clone size is given for some rows only: seen once, a few or many times, or a class if the clone is expanded.

len: 14; d_gene: TRBD1; v_gene: TRBV4-3; abundance: many; j_gene: TRBJ1-2; CDR3aa: CASSGRDRAYGYTF; CDR3nt: TGCGCCAGCAGCGGCCGGGACAGAGCCTATGGCTACACCTTC
len: 16; d_gene: NA; v_gene: TRBV11-2; abundance: NA; j_gene: TRBJ2-3; CDR3aa: CASSLGVGERGDTQYF; CDR3nt: TGTGCCAGCAGCTTAGGGGTGGGGGAACGAGGAGATACGCAGTATTTT
len: 13; d_gene: NA; v_gene: TRBV2; abundance: NA; j_gene: TRBJ2-7; CDR3aa: CASSGPGWGEQYF; CDR3nt: TGTGCCAGCTCGGGGCCCGGCTGGGGCGAGCAGTACTTC
len: 17; d_gene: NA; v_gene: TRBV16; abundance: NA; j_gene: TRBJ1-1; CDR3aa: CASSQSAIGFSNTEAFF; CDR3nt: TGTGCCAGCAGCCAATCGGCTATAGGGTTTTCGAACACTGAAGCTTTCTTT
len: 15; d_gene: NA; v_gene: TRBV3-1/TRBV3-2; abundance: NA; j_gene: TRBJ2-1; CDR3aa: CASSHSGSSYNEQFF; CDR3nt: TGTGCCAGCAGCCATAGCGGTAGCTCCTACAATGAGCAGTTCTTC
len: 13; d_gene: NA; v_gene: TRBV7-2; abundance: once; j_gene: TRBJ1-2; CDR3aa: CASSPFEIWGYTF; CDR3nt: TGTGCCAGCAGCCCCTTCGAGATCTGGGGCTACACCTTC
len: 13; d_gene: NA; v_gene: TRBV7-9; abundance: NA; j_gene: TRBJ1-4; CDR3aa: CASKSGTGKKLFF; CDR3nt: TGTGCCAGCAAATCCGGGACCGGGAAAAAACTGTTTTTT
len: 17; d_gene: NA; v_gene: TRBV11-2; abundance: NA; j_gene: TRBJ1-1; CDR3aa: CASSLGSTGTVNTEAFF; CDR3nt: TGTGCCAGCAGCTTAGGGTCGACCGGGACGGTGAACACTGAAGCTTTCTTT
len: 14; d_gene: NA; v_gene: TRBV6-4; abundance: NA; j_gene: TRBJ1-1; CDR3aa: CASSDGGVNTEAFF; CDR3nt: TGTGCCAGCAGTGACGGGGGGGTGAACACTGAAGCTTTCTTT
len: 14; d_gene: TRBD1; v_gene: TRBV27; abundance: NA; j_gene: TRBJ1-2; CDR3aa: CASSGGGAHYGYTF; CDR3nt: TGTGCCAGCAGTGGAGGGGGCGCCCACTATGGCTACACCTTC
len: 16; d_gene: NA; v_gene: TRBV4-3; abundance: NA; j_gene: TRBJ2-1; CDR3aa: CASSQDLIQGRGEQFF; CDR3nt: TGCGCCAGCAGCCAAGATCTAATTCAGGGTAGGGGTGAGCAGTTCTTC
len: 15; d_gene: TRBD1; v_gene: TRBV27; abundance: NA; j_gene: TRBJ2-5; CDR3aa: CASSLRDREAETQYF; CDR3nt: TGTGCCAGCAGTTTAAGGGACAGGGAGGCAGAGACCCAGTACTTC
len: 17; d_gene: TRBD1; v_gene: TRBV18; abundance: NA; j_gene: TRBJ1-4; CDR3aa: CASSPGGGKRSNEKLFF; CDR3nt: TGTGCCAGCTCACCTGGAGGGGGCAAGCGGTCTAATGAAAAACTGTTTTTT
len: 14; d_gene: TRBD1; v_gene: TRBV6-5; abundance: NA; j_gene: TRBJ2-1; CDR3aa: CASSRDRGPNEQFF; CDR3nt: TGTGCCAGCAGCCGGGACAGGGGGCCTAATGAGCAGTTCTTC
len: 16; d_gene: NA; v_gene: TRBV6-1; abundance: NA; j_gene: TRBJ2-2; CDR3aa: CASSEFRLARSGELFF; CDR3nt: TGTGCCAGCAGTGAATTCAGGCTAGCGCGGAGCGGGGAGCTGTTTTTT
len: 15; d_gene: NA; v_gene: TRBV5-1; abundance: NA; j_gene: TRBJ1-2; CDR3aa: CASSLVLEGTYGYTF; CDR3nt: TGCGCCAGCAGCTTGGTCTTGGAGGGCACGTATGGCTACACCTTC
len: 16; d_gene: NA; v_gene: TRBV2; abundance: NA; j_gene: TRBJ1-2; CDR3aa: CASSEWGQTVNYGYTF; CDR3nt: TGTGCCAGCAGTGAATGGGGCCAAACGGTTAACTATGGCTACACCTTC